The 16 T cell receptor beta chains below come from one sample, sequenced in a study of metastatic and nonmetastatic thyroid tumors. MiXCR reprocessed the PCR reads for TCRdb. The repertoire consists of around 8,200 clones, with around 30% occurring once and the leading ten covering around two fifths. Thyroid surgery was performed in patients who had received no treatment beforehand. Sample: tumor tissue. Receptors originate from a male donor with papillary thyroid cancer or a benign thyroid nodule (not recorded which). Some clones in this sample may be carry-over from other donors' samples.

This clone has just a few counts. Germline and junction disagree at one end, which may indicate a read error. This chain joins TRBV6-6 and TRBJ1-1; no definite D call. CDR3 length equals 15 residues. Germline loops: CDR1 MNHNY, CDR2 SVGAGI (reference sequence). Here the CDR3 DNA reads TGTGCCATCAGTTACTCGAACAGCCTGAACACTGAAGCTTTCTTT. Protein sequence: CAISYSNSLNTEAFF.

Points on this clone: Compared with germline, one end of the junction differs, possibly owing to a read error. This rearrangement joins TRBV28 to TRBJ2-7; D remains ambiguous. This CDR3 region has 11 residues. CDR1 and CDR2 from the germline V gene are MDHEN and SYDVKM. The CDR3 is CASKWCDEQSF. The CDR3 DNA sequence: TGTGCCAGCAAATGGTGTGACGAGCAGTCCTTC.

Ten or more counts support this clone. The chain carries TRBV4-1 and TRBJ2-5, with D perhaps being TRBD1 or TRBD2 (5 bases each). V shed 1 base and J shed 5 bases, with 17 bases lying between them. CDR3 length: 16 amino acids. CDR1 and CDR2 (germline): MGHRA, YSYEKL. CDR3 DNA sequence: TGCGCCAGCAGCCAAGGTCAGGGACCGCAGCGGGAGACCCAGTACTTC. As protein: CASSQGQGPQRETQYF.

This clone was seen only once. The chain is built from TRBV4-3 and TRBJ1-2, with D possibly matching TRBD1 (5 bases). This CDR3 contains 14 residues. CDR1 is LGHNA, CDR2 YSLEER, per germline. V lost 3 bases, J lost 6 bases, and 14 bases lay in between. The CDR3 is CASSHPRGGDGYTF. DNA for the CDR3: TGCGCCAGCAGCCACCCCCGGGGGGGGGATGGCTACACCTTC.

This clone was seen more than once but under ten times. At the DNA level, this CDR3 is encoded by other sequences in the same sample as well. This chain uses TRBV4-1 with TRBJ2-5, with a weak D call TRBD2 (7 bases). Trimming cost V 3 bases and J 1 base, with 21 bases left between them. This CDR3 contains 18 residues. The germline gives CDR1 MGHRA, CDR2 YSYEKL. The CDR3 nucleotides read TGCGCCAGCAGCCACCGGGGGGAAGGACAGAGCCTCCAAGAGACCCAGTACTTC. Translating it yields CASSHRGEGQSLQETQYF.

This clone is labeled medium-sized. CDR3 sequence: CASSLASRRQMGYTF. The CDR3 coding sequence is TGTGCCAGCAGTTTGGCATCCAGGAGACAGATGGGCTACACCTTC. The V call is TRBV28, the J call TRBJ1-2, with D possibly TRBD1 on 5 matching bases. The CDR3 extends over 15 amino acids. CDR1 and CDR2 (germline): MDHEN, SYDVKM. The V end lost 3 bases, the J end lost 8 bases, and 19 bases lay between the germline ends.

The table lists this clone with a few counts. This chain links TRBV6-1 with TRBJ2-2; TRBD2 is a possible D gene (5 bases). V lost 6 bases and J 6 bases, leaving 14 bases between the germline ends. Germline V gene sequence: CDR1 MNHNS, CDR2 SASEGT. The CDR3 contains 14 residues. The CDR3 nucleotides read TGTGCCAGCAGACCAATAGCCGGGGCCGGGGAGCTGTTTTTT. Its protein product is CASRPIAGAGELFF.

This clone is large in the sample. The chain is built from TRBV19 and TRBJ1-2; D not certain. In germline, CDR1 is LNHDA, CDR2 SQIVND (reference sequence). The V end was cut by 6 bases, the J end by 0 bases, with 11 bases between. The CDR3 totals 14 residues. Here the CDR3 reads CASRLDETNYGYTF. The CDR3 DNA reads TGTGCCAGTAGGTTGGACGAAACTAACTATGGCTACACCTTC.

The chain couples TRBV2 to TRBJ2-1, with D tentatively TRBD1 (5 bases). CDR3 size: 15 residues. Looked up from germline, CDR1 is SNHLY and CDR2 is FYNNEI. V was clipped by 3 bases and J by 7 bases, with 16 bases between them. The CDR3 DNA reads TGTGCCAGCAGTGAGGGCGGCAGGGCGGCTAATGAGCAGTTCTTC. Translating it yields CASSEGGRAANEQFF.

The CDR3 sequence: CASSWGLAENNEQFF. The CDR3, as DNA: TGTGCCAGCAGCTGGGGACTAGCGGAAAACAATGAGCAGTTCTTC. The chain carries TRBV11-2 and TRBJ2-1; 11 bases align to TRBD2. Trimming removed 4 bases from V and 5 bases from J; junction bases left unmatched: 4. This CDR3 comprises 15 residues. Germline V gene data show CDR1 as SGHAT and CDR2 as FQNNGV.

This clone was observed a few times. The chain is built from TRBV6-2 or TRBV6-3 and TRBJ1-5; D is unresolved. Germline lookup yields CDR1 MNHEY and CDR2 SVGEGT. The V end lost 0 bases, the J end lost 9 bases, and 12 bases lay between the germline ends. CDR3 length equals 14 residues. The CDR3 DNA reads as TGTGCCAGCAGTTACTCTTTGGGAGATTGGCCCCAGCATTTT. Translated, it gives CASSYSLGDWPQHF.

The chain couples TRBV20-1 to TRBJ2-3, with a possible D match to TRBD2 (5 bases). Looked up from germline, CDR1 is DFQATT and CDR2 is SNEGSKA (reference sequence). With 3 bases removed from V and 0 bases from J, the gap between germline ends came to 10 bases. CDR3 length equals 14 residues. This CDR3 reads CSARGSSSTDTQYF. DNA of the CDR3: TGCAGTGCTAGGGGGTCTAGCAGCACAGATACGCAGTATTTT.

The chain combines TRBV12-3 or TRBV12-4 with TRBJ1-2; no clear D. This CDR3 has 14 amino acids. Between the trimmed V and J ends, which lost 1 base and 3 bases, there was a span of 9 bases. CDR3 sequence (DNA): TGTGCCAGCAGTTTAGGGGTCCTCGACTATGGCTACACCTTC. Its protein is CASSLGVLDYGYTF.

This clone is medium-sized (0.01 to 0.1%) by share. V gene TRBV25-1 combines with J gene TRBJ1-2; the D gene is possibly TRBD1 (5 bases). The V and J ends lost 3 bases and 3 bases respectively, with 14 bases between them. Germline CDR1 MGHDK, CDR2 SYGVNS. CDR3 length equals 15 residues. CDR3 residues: CASSEANRGYYGYTF. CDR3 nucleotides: TGTGCCAGCAGTGAGGCAAATCGGGGGTACTATGGCTACACCTTC.

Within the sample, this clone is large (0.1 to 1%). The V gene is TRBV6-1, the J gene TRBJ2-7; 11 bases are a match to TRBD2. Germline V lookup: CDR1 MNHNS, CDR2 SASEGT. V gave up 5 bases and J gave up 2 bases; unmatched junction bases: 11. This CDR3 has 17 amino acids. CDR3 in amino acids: CASSPQTGTSGAYEQYF. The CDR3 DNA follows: TGTGCCAGCAGTCCACAAACCGGGACTAGCGGAGCCTACGAGCAGTACTTC.

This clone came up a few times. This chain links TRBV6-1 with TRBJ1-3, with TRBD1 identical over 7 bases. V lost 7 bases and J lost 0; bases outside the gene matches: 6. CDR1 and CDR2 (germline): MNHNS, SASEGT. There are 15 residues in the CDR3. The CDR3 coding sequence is TGTGCCAGCAAGAGGGCAGGGGGCTCTGGAAACACCATATATTTT. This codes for CASKRAGGSGNTIYF.